The TCR beta chain described here comes from a study of T cells after posttransplantation cyclophosphamide. Study findings and constraints: Donor CD8+ memory clones often dominated recipient blood repertoires at later times.

On this clone itself: Its cognate antigen is unknown.

Cyclophosphamide on days +3 and +4 followed busulfan-fludarabine conditioning and a marrow graft. This table comes from immunoSEQ multiplex PCR, and its TCRdb copy is limited to in-frame clones, with some not included. The sample records 35,000 to 45,000 clones, 78% being singletons. CDR1 SGHKS and CDR2 YYEKEE come from the germline V gene (reference sequence). The CDR3 runs 14 residues. Trimming at V came to 4 bases and at J to 5 bases, leaving 2 bases not matched to a gene. The source is a female patient between 40 and 50 years old who received an allogeneic stem cell transplant from a related donor, was CMV-positive, and had no GVHD. Some of the T cells may derive from the graft donor. Sequences were derived from CD4+ T cells sorted from blood, sampled just over 1,900 days after a stem cell transplant with posttransplant cyclophosphamide. The chain joins TRBV5-5 to TRBJ1-5, with TRBD1 identical over 11 bases. CDR3 residues: CASSRTGGDQPQHF. For the CDR3, the DNA is TGTGCCAGCAGCCGGACAGGGGGCGATCAGCCCCAGCATTTT. Full variable domain (rest looked up from reference TRBV5-5 and TRBJ1-5): DAGVTQSPTHLIKTRGQQVTLRCSPISGHKSVSWYQQVLGQGPQFIFQYYEKEERGRGNFPDRFSARQFPNYSSELNVNALLLGDSALYLCASSRTGGDQPQHFGDGTRLSIL.